These 22 T cell receptor beta chains came from one sample sequenced in a study of blood T cell repertoires in COVID-19. TCRdb's copy holds only in-frame clones and misses some; the assay was immunoSEQ multiplex PCR. The sample includes over 110,000 clones, approximately 80% seen only once; the top ten take around 3.9%. The sample was PBMCs or T cells enriched from blood (not recorded which). Source of these receptors: a middle-aged man in a cohort exposed to, infected with or recovered from COVID-19 (not recorded which).

J is TRBJ2-1 and V is TRBV6-2 or TRBV6-3; 9 bases fit TRBD2. The V segment lost 2 bases and the J segment 4 bases; nucleotides outside the gene matches: 9. CDR3 length: 17 amino acids. Germline V gene lookup returns CDR1 MNHEY and CDR2 SVGEGT. CDR3 region: CASSYTAPSGVYNEQFF. CDR3 DNA: TGTGCCAGCAGTTACACCGCCCCTAGCGGGGTATACAATGAGCAGTTCTTC.

The V and J genes are TRBV6-5 and TRBJ1-2, with D perhaps TRBD1 (6 bases). V was shortened by 8 bases and J by 3 bases, with 13 bases between the two germline ends. Germline loops: CDR1 MNHEY, CDR2 SVGAGI. The CDR3 has 13 amino acids. CDR3 protein: CASVGGPYYGYTF. The CDR3 DNA is TGTGCCAGCGTAGGGGGACCGTACTATGGCTACACCTTC.

This sequence joins TRBV7-9 and TRBJ1-4; D perhaps matches TRBD1 (5 bases). Trimming stripped 4 bases from V and 8 bases from J, with 20 bases between. Per the germline V gene, CDR1 is SEHNR and CDR2 is FQNEAQ (reference sequence). This CDR3 has 16 amino acids. CDR3 DNA sequence: TGTGCCAGCAGCTCCCTCCTGACGGGGGGGGAGGAAAAACTGTTTTTT. Its protein product is CASSSLLTGGEEKLFF. Looking up the rest from reference TRBV7-9 and TRBJ1-4 gives the full variable domain: DTGVSQNPRHKITKRGQNVTFRCDPISEHNRLYWYRQTLGQGPEFLTYFQNEAQLEKSRLLSDRFSAERPKGSFSTLEIQRTEQGDSAMYLCASSSLLTGGEEKLFFGSGTQLSVL.

This CDR3 reads CASSSAGSGGSYEQYF. CDR3 in DNA: TGTGCCAGCAGTTCCGCGGGGTCAGGAGGGTCTTACGAGCAGTACTTC. The chain links TRBV27 to TRBJ2-7; TRBD2 is a possible D gene (6 bases). Germline CDR1 reads MNHEY; CDR2 reads SMNVEV (reference sequence). There are 16 residues in the CDR3. The V gene lost 4 bases and the J gene lost 4 bases, with 20 bases spanning the gap.

The chain is built from TRBV7-7 and TRBJ2-5; TRBD2 aligns across 12 bases. This CDR3 spans 16 amino acids. The germline CDR1 and CDR2 sequences are SSHAT and FNYEAQ (reference sequence). V lost 3 bases to trimming and J lost 0 bases; unmatched junction nucleotides: 2. CDR3 nucleotides: TGTGCCAGCAGCTTGACTAGCGGGAGTCACCAAGAGACCCAGTACTTC. Amino acid sequence: CASSLTSGSHQETQYF.

The chain recombines TRBV28 with TRBJ2-5; 7 nucleotides match TRBD2. CDR3 length equals 15 residues. The V gene end was trimmed by 6 bases and the J gene end by 5 bases; junction bases not matched to a gene: 12. In germline, CDR1 is MDHEN, CDR2 SYDVKM. The CDR3 protein is CASSPSTAGRETQYF. CDR3 bases: TGTGCCAGCAGCCCATCGACAGCGGGGCGGGAGACCCAGTACTTC.

The chain recombines TRBV7-9 with TRBJ1-1; D ambiguous. Germline CDR1 and CDR2: SEHNR and FQNEAQ (reference sequence). There are 12 residues in the CDR3. Trimming pared 5 bases from V and 4 bases from J, leaving 8 bases between. The CDR3 DNA is TGTGCCAGCAGCGCCCGGGGCACTGAAGCTTTCTTT. Its protein is CASSARGTEAFF.

This clone has just a few counts. Other DNA sequences within the sample encode an identical CDR3. The V and J genes are TRBV29-1 and TRBJ1-2, with D uncertain. The CDR3 consists of 11 residues. Looked up from germline, CDR1 is SQVTM and CDR2 is ANQGSEA. Trimming took 1 base from V and 7 from J, leaving 7 bases between them. CDR3 sequence: CSVEGRGGYTF. The CDR3 nucleotides are TGCAGCGTTGAAGGGCGGGGTGGCTACACCTTC.

V gene TRBV30 combines with J gene TRBJ2-6; 8 positions agree with TRBD1. CDR3 length equals 16 residues. Losses at the gene ends were 6 bases for V and 2 bases for J; bases not matched to a gene: 9. Germline V gene lookup returns CDR1 GTSNPN and CDR2 SVGIG (reference sequence). This chain's CDR3 is CACLTGANAGANVLTF. Here the CDR3 DNA reads TGTGCCTGCTTGACAGGGGCTAACGCTGGGGCCAACGTCCTGACTTTC.

This rearrangement joins TRBV5-4 to TRBJ2-1; 13 bases are shared with TRBD2. The length of the CDR3 is 16 residues. The J segment lost 4 bases and the V segment lost 6 bases, leaving 7 bases of the junction unmatched. Germline V gene lookup returns CDR1 SGHNT and CDR2 YYREEE (reference sequence). The CDR3 sequence is CASIRGGLAGYNEQFF. The CDR3 nucleotides are TGTGCCAGCATCCGAGGGGGACTAGCGGGGTACAATGAGCAGTTCTTC.

This chain connects TRBV6-6 to TRBJ2-7, with 8 positions matching TRBD1. The CDR3 consists of 16 residues. After removal of 5 bases from V and 2 bases from J, the junction contained 11 bases not matched to a gene. CDR1 is MNHNY, CDR2 SVGAGI, per germline (reference sequence). CDR3 bases: TGTGCCAGCAGTCAAGACCCGGGGGACAGGCCCTACGAGCAGTACTTC. It yields the protein CASSQDPGDRPYEQYF.

This CDR3 is CASSQEGSSYNSPLHF. The DNA of the CDR3 is TGCGCCAGCAGCCAAGAGGGGAGCTCCTATAATTCACCCCTCCACTTT. The chain joins TRBV4-1 to TRBJ1-6; no definite D call. V was pared by 0 bases and J by 0 bases, with 6 bases between. The CDR3 has 16 amino acids. Looked up from germline, CDR1 is MGHRA and CDR2 is YSYEKL.

The V call is TRBV30, the J call TRBJ2-1, with TRBD1 as a possible D gene (6 bases). Germline lookup yields CDR1 GTSNPN and CDR2 SVGIG (reference sequence). This CDR3 contains 15 residues. V was clipped by 2 bases and J by 1 base, with 12 bases between them. The CDR3 protein is CAWSPGVGSYNEQFF. CDR3 DNA sequence: TGTGCCTGGAGTCCAGGGGTGGGGTCCTACAATGAGCAGTTCTTC.

The chain links TRBV4-1 to TRBJ2-1; 11 positions match TRBD2. J lost 8 bases, V lost 0 bases, and 12 bases had no gene match. The CDR3 has 18 amino acids. Germline CDR1 and CDR2: MGHRA and YSYEKL. The CDR3 DNA sequence: TGCGCCAGCAGCCAAGAGGGTAGTAGCGGGAGGGCCTCCGATGAGCAGTTCTTC. Its translation: CASSQEGSSGRASDEQFF.

The V and J genes are TRBV30 and TRBJ2-7, with TRBD2 as a possible D gene (6 bases). The CDR3 is made up of 16 amino acids. With 0 bases removed from V and 1 base from J, the gap between germline ends came to 16 bases. Germline lookup yields CDR1 GTSNPN and CDR2 SVGIG (reference sequence). The CDR3 DNA reads TGTGCCTGGAGTGTCGCCCGCGGGATTAGGTCCTACGAGCAGTACTTC. Translation: CAWSVARGIRSYEQYF. The full variable domain, completed using reference TRBV30 and TRBJ2-7, is SQTIHQWPATLVQPVGSPLSLECTVEGTSNPNLYWYRQAAGRGLQLLFYSVGIGQISSEVPQNLSASRPQDRQFILSSKKLLLSDSGFYLCAWSVARGIRSYEQYFGPGTRLTVT.

Only one count was recorded for this clone. The rearrangement joins TRBV11-2 to TRBJ2-7; 7 bases match TRBD2. Unmatched junction bases numbered 7, after V lost 3 bases and J lost 2 bases. The germline gives CDR1 SGHAT, CDR2 FQNNGV. The CDR3 extends over 15 amino acids. CDR3: CASSFGGGNTYEQYF. CDR3 sequence (DNA): TGTGCCAGCAGCTTTGGGGGGGGGAACACCTACGAGCAGTACTTC.

This chain links TRBV24-1 with TRBJ2-7; a possible D gene is TRBD1 (5 bases). Germline V gene sequence: CDR1 KGHDR, CDR2 SFDVKD. V gave up 4 bases and J gave up 1 base, with 16 bases separating them. The CDR3 consists of 16 residues. The CDR3 sequence: CATSEHDRTESYEQYF. CDR3 bases: TGTGCCACCAGTGAACATGACAGAACGGAATCCTACGAGCAGTACTTC.

The chain has TRBV25-1 and TRBJ1-1, with D tentatively TRBD1 (6 bases). The length of the CDR3 is 15 residues. Looked up from germline, CDR1 is MGHDK and CDR2 is SYGVNS. The V end was cut by 3 bases, the J end by 1 base, with 12 bases between. The CDR3 spells CASSDPRTANTEAFF. CDR3 bases: TGTGCCAGCAGTGACCCCCGGACAGCGAACACTGAAGCTTTCTTT.

This chain uses TRBV5-1 with TRBJ1-1; TRBD1 might be the D (5 bases). Trimming pared 3 bases from V and 3 bases from J, leaving 12 bases between. The CDR3 has 14 amino acids. Looked up from germline, CDR1 is SGHRS and CDR2 is YFSETQ. The CDR3: CASSSGLSDTEAFF. As DNA, the CDR3 is TGCGCCAGCAGCTCGGGACTTTCGGACACTGAAGCTTTCTTT.

V and J are TRBV27 and TRBJ2-1, with 9 nucleotides matching TRBD1. Germline V gene lookup returns CDR1 MNHEY and CDR2 SMNVEV (reference sequence). This CDR3 contains 14 residues. V was clipped by 2 bases and J by 9 bases; unmatched bases: 5. CDR3 loop: CASSLAGTGTEQFF. The CDR3 DNA reads as TGTGCCAGCAGTTTAGCCGGGACAGGGACTGAGCAGTTCTTC.

The chain uses TRBV7-2 and TRBJ2-3; 7 bases fit TRBD2. V dropped 5 bases and J dropped 2; count of bases not matched to a gene: 10. The CDR3 sequence is 16 residues long. CDR1 and CDR2 from the germline V gene are SGHTA and FQGNSA. CDR3 sequence: CASSLRGVPLTDTQYF. The DNA for the CDR3 is TGTGCCAGCAGCCTACGGGGGGTGCCGCTCACAGATACGCAGTATTTT.

This clone was picked up one time. The V call is TRBV14, the J call TRBJ1-1; D uncertain. CDR3 length: 15 residues. Trimming cost V 4 bases and J 0 bases, with 12 bases left between them. CDR1 is SGHDN and CDR2 is FVKESK in the germline V gene. This CDR3 is CASSPPQTLNTEAFF. CDR3 DNA sequence: TGTGCCAGCAGCCCCCCTCAGACTCTGAACACTGAAGCTTTCTTT.